The 27 T cell receptor beta chains listed next were all sequenced from one sample in a study of human T cells and chemical hapten exposure. Time point indicated: patch test 2, 6 weeks after DPC sensitization. The sample's treatment: therapeutic diphenylcyclopropenone sensitization with weekly scalp DPC. A single record per CDR3 protein comes from TCRdb applying MiXCR to the RACE reads. The repertoire consists of under 100,000 distinct CDR3 sequences, with about 9.4% occurring once and the leading ten covering 2.5%. The sample consisted of whole blood, taken in connection with sensitization to the hapten diphenylcyclopropenone (DPC). The receptors originated from a woman aged 25 to 39 with alopecia areata. Some clones in this sample may be carry-over from other donors' samples.

Many counts were recorded for this clonotype. The J gene is TRBJ2-7, the V gene TRBV6-5, with unresolved D. The V gene lost 3 bases and the J gene lost 6 bases, with 12 bases spanning the gap. CDR3 size: 13 residues. Germline V gene sequence: CDR1 MNHEY, CDR2 SVGAGI. The CDR3 bases are TGTGCCAGCAGTTATCCCCAGGCCGGCGAGCAGTACTTC. This codes for CASSYPQAGEQYF.

This clonotype was recorded at least ten times. V usage is TRBV4-3 and J usage is TRBJ2-7, with D unclear. Germline V gene lookup returns CDR1 LGHNA and CDR2 YSLEER. The CDR3 consists of 15 residues. Between the trimmed V and J ends, which lost 4 bases and 2 bases, there was a span of 15 bases. The CDR3 bases are TGCGCCAGCAGCCCAAGTCTCAGAAGTCCCTACGAGCAGTACTTC. Encoded protein: CASSPSLRSPYEQYF.

This clonotype was detected once. A much larger clone differs by one base, so this may be a read error. The rearrangement uses TRBV18 and TRBJ2-2; D possibly corresponds to TRBD1 (6 bases). The CDR3 spans 16 residues. Per the germline V gene, CDR1 is KGHSH and CDR2 is LQKENI. The V and J ends lost 1 base and 1 base respectively, with 10 bases between them. The chain's CDR3 is CASSPRSGQNTGELFF. DNA of the CDR3: TGTGCCAGCTCACCACGGTCGGGACAGAACACCGGGGAGCTGTTTTTT.

This clonotype has a handful of counts. This chain connects TRBV11-2 to TRBJ1-6; the D gene is possibly TRBD1 (5 bases). V lost 6 bases and J 11 bases, leaving 17 bases between the germline ends. Germline V lookup: CDR1 SGHAT, CDR2 FQNNGV. The CDR3 sequence is 14 residues long. CDR3 protein: CASRFQGLGAPLHF. As DNA, the CDR3 is TGTGCCAGCAGGTTTCAGGGATTAGGTGCACCCCTCCACTTT.

This clonotype has at least ten counts. J is TRBJ1-2 and V is TRBV12-3 or TRBV12-4, with a possible D match to TRBD1 (5 bases). Trimming cost V 6 bases and J 6 bases, with 14 bases left between them. The CDR3 covers 13 residues. The CDR3 here is CASSREGSDGYTF. CDR3 DNA: TGTGCCAGCAGCCGGGAGGGGTCTGATGGCTACACCTTC.

This clonotype was picked up many times. The chain combines TRBV4-1 with TRBJ2-7; D perhaps matches TRBD2 (5 bases). V was cut by 4 bases and J by 6 bases, with 13 bases left in between. This CDR3 comprises 13 residues. Germline V lookup: CDR1 MGHRA, CDR2 YSYEKL. The CDR3 loop reads CASSPGSWGEQYF. In DNA, the CDR3 is TGCGCCAGCAGCCCGGGGTCGTGGGGCGAGCAGTACTTC.

The chain links TRBV7-9 to TRBJ2-2; tentatively, D is TRBD1 (5 bases). Germline-derived CDR1 and CDR2 are SEHNR and FQNEAQ (reference sequence). This CDR3 has 16 residues. With 5 bases removed from V and 4 bases from J, the gap between germline ends came to 17 bases. CDR3 amino acids: CASSTPDQGFTGELFF. The DNA of the CDR3 is TGTGCCAGCAGCACCCCCGATCAGGGATTCACCGGGGAGCTGTTTTTT.

At least ten counts were recorded for this clonotype. The rearrangement joins TRBV28 to TRBJ1-2, with 10 bases identical to TRBD1. CDR1 is MDHEN and CDR2 is SYDVKM in the germline V gene. J gave up 8 bases and V 7 bases, and 16 bases lay outside the gene matches. The CDR3 extends over 16 amino acids. In DNA form, the CDR3 reads TGTGCCAGCACCCTGGTTGGGACAGGGGCTTCGAAAGGCTACACCTTC. Protein product: CASTLVGTGASKGYTF.

V and J are TRBV28 and TRBJ1-2; D unresolved. V was shortened by 7 bases and J by 4 bases, with 16 bases between the two germline ends. The CDR3 sequence is 14 residues long. CDR1 MDHEN and CDR2 SYDVKM come from the germline V gene. Here the CDR3 reads CASTRGEVTYGYTF. In DNA form, the CDR3 reads TGTGCCAGCACCCGCGGGGAAGTGACCTATGGCTACACCTTC.

The V call is TRBV14, the J call TRBJ1-2; 9 bases align to TRBD1. This CDR3 comprises 15 residues. The V segment lost 1 base and the J segment 7 bases; nucleotides outside the gene matches: 7. From germline, CDR1 is SGHDN and CDR2 FVKESK. The CDR3, as DNA: TGTGCCAGCAGCCAAGTGGTGGGACAGGGTTTTGGCTACACCTTC. Its translation is CASSQVVGQGFGYTF.

This clonotype was recorded at least ten times. V gene TRBV28 combines with J gene TRBJ1-5, with a possible D match to TRBD1 (5 bases). Trimming stripped 10 bases from V and 2 bases from J, with 9 bases between. The germline gives CDR1 MDHEN, CDR2 SYDVKM. CDR3 size: 12 residues. This chain's CDR3 is CATGAGNQPQHF. CDR3 nucleotide sequence: TGTGCCACTGGGGCTGGCAATCAGCCCCAGCATTTT.

In this sample, this clonotype turned up many times. The V and J genes are TRBV6-2 or TRBV6-3 and TRBJ1-6; the D gene is possibly TRBD1 (5 bases). V was cut by 6 bases and J by 7 bases, with 10 bases left in between. Germline V gene sequence: CDR1 MNHEY, CDR2 SVGEGT. This CDR3 comprises 13 residues. DNA for the CDR3: TGTGCCAGCAGGGGGCGGGGGAATTCACCCCTCCACTTT. As protein: CASRGRGNSPLHF.

DNA for the CDR3: TGCGCCAGCAGTCCACGCTCTGGGGGTGAGCAGTTCTTC. The encoded protein is CASSPRSGGEQFF. The V call is TRBV10-2, the J call TRBJ2-1; D might be TRBD1 or TRBD2, each matching 5 bases. Trimming pared 5 bases from V and 9 bases from J, leaving 14 bases between. CDR1 and CDR2 (germline): WSHSY, SAAADI. The CDR3 spans 13 residues.

In this sample, this clonotype turned up many times. The chain joins TRBV7-8 to TRBJ2-7; a weak D match, TRBD1 (6 bases). The V and J ends lost 5 bases and 5 bases respectively, with 16 bases between them. This CDR3 comprises 14 residues. Germline CDR1 is SGHVS and CDR2 is FQNEAQ. CDR3 DNA sequence: TGTGCCAGCAGCGCCGGACAGCCTGGGGACGAGCAGTACTTC. This encodes CASSAGQPGDEQYF.

This chain links TRBV6-6 with TRBJ1-5; weak D call: TRBD1 (6 bases). Germline CDR1 reads MNHNY; CDR2 reads SVGAGI (reference sequence). V shed 6 bases and J shed 5 bases, with 11 bases lying between them. This CDR3 spans 13 amino acids. The CDR3 coding sequence is TGTGCCAGCAGCCTGGACAGCTATCAGCCCCAGCATTTT. Residues: CASSLDSYQPQHF.

The chain has TRBV6-6 and TRBJ2-7; 13 bases fit TRBD2. Germline V CDR1 and CDR2: MNHNY, SVGAGI (reference sequence). V shed 6 bases, J shed 2 bases, and the junction held 4 bases outside the gene matches. CDR3 length: 15 residues. CDR3 residues: CASSLLAGGPYEQYF. For the CDR3, the DNA is TGTGCCAGCAGCTTACTAGCGGGGGGGCCCTACGAGCAGTACTTC.

This clonotype was counted many times. CDR3: CASSPSAYEQYF. DNA of the CDR3: TGTGCCAGCTCTCCTAGTGCCTACGAGCAGTACTTC. This chain uses TRBV18 with TRBJ2-7; D gene unclear. From germline, CDR1 is KGHSH and CDR2 LQKENI. This CDR3 has 12 amino acids. V shed 6 bases and J shed 2 bases, with 8 bases lying between them.

The CDR3, as DNA: TGTGCCAGCAGCTTAGTCAGGACAGGGATTACTGAAGCTTTCTTT. Residues: CASSLVRTGITEAFF. J is TRBJ1-1 and V is TRBV11-2; 8 bases agree with TRBD1. Germline values: CDR1 SGHAT, CDR2 FQNNGV. Trimming took 1 base from V and 5 from J; bases not matched to a gene: 6. The CDR3 is made up of 15 amino acids.

This clonotype was found a few times. The V and J genes are TRBV3-1 and TRBJ2-6; no definite D call. Trimming pared 6 bases from V and 0 bases from J, leaving 12 bases between. CDR3 size: 16 residues. CDR1 is LGHDT and CDR2 is YNNKEL in the germline V gene (reference sequence). In DNA, the CDR3 is TGTGCCAGCAGTCTCAATCGAGTCTCTGGGGCCAACGTCCTGACTTTC. Its translation is CASSLNRVSGANVLTF.

This clonotype was seen a handful of times. This rearrangement joins TRBV7-2 to TRBJ2-5; 8 nucleotides match TRBD2. Germline V gene sequence: CDR1 SGHTA, CDR2 FQGNSA. The CDR3 sequence is 15 residues long. V was pared by 0 bases and J by 3 bases, with 3 bases of the junction left unmatched. The CDR3 spells CASSLAGLAEETQYF. The CDR3 DNA sequence: TGTGCCAGCAGCTTAGCCGGACTAGCCGAAGAGACCCAGTACTTC.

This clonotype was seen ten or more times. This rearrangement joins TRBV6-1 to TRBJ2-6; perhaps D is TRBD1 or TRBD2 (5 bases each). CDR1 is MNHNS and CDR2 is SASEGT in the germline V gene. CDR3 length equals 16 residues. V was clipped by 5 bases and J by 2 bases, with 13 bases between them. The CDR3: CASSQERGAGANVLTF. The DNA for the CDR3 is TGTGCCAGCAGTCAGGAAAGAGGGGCTGGGGCCAACGTCCTGACTTTC.

Many counts were recorded for this clonotype. The genes are TRBV11-2 and TRBJ2-2; D gene uncertain. CDR1 SGHAT and CDR2 FQNNGV come from the germline V gene. The CDR3 spans 13 residues. Between the trimmed V and J ends, which lost 0 bases and 5 bases, there was a span of 4 bases. The chain's CDR3 is CASSLDPTGELFF. CDR3 nucleotides: TGTGCCAGCAGCTTAGATCCAACCGGGGAGCTGTTTTTT.

At least ten counts were recorded for this clonotype. The V call is TRBV7-2, the J call TRBJ2-7; D gene unclear. Per the germline V gene, CDR1 is SGHTA and CDR2 is FQGNSA. The CDR3 runs to 14 residues. The V gene lost 1 base and the J gene lost 2 bases, with 9 bases spanning the gap. The CDR3 spells CASSLGQPAYEQYF. In DNA, the CDR3 is TGTGCCAGCAGCTTAGGGCAGCCAGCCTACGAGCAGTACTTC.

This clonotype was recorded at least ten times. The rearrangement joins TRBV6-5 to TRBJ2-7, with 13 positions matching TRBD2. The CDR3 is made up of 17 amino acids. Germline V CDR1 and CDR2: MNHEY, SVGAGI. Trimming at V came to 5 bases and at J to 3 bases, leaving 10 bases not matched to a gene. The CDR3, as DNA: TGTGCCAGCAGTCTCTCACTAGCGGGGGGGCCTAGCTACGAGCAGTACTTC. Its translation: CASSLSLAGGPSYEQYF.

This clonotype was counted between two and nine times. The V gene is TRBV19, the J gene TRBJ1-5, with 7 bases fitting TRBD1. This CDR3 is built from 12 residues. J gave up 4 bases and V 10 bases, and 4 bases lay outside the gene matches. CDR1 and CDR2 (germline): LNHDA, SQIVND (reference sequence). The CDR3 region is CATSTGNQPQHF. The CDR3 region has the DNA TGTGCCACATCGACAGGGAATCAGCCCCAGCATTTT. Full variable domain (rest looked up from reference TRBV19 and TRBJ1-5): DGGITQSPKYLFRKEGQNVTLSCEQNLNHDAMYWYRQDPGQGLRLIYYSQIVNDFQKGDIAEGYSVSREKKESFPLTVTSAQKNPTAFYLCATSTGNQPQHFGDGTRLSIL.

This clonotype was recorded a few times. J is TRBJ2-1 and V is TRBV28, with D tentatively TRBD2 (5 bases). V shed 5 bases and J shed 0 bases, with 11 bases lying between them. The CDR3 runs 15 residues. Germline CDR1 is MDHEN and CDR2 is SYDVKM. The CDR3 reads CASSIEGSSYNEQFF. CDR3 bases: TGTGCCAGCAGTATCGAGGGCAGCTCCTACAATGAGCAGTTCTTC.

The sample holds one count of this clonotype. This chain uses TRBV27 with TRBJ1-4; maybe TRBD1 (5 bases). This CDR3 region has 15 residues. The V end was cut by 0 bases, the J end by 7 bases, with 12 bases between. Germline loops: CDR1 MNHEY, CDR2 SMNVEV (reference sequence). The CDR3 is CASSLSWGLREKLFF. The CDR3 DNA reads TGTGCCAGCAGTTTATCTTGGGGGTTACGTGAAAAACTGTTTTTT.